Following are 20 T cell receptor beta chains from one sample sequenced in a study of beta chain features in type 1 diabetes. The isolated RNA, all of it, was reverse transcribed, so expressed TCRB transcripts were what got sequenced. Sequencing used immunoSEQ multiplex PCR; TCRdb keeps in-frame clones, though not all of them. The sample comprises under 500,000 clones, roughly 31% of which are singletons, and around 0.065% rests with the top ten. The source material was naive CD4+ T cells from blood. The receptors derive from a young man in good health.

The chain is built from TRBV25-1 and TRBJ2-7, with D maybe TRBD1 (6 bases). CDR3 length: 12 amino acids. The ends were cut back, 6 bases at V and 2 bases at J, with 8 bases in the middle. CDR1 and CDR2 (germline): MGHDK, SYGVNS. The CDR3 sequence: CASRDSPYEQYF. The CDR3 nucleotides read TGTGCCAGCAGGGACAGTCCCTACGAGCAGTACTTC.

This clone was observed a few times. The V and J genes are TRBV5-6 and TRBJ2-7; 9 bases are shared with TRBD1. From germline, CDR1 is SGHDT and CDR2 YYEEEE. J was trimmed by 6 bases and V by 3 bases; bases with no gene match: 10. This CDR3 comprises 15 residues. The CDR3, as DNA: TGTGCCAGCAGCTGGGACAGGGCCCCTACCCTCGAGCAGTACTTC. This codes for CASSWDRAPTLEQYF.

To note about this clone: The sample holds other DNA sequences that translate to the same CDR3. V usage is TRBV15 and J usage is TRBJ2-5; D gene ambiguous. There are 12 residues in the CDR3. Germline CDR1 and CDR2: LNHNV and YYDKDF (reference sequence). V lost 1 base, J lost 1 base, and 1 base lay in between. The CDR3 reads CATSRGQETQYF. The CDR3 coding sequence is TGTGCCACCAGCAGAGGCCAAGAGACCCAGTACTTC.

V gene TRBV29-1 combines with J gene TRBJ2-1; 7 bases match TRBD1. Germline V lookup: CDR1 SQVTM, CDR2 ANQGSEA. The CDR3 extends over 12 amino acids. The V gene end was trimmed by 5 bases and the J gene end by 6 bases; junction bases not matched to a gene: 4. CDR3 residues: CSVTGTVNEQFF. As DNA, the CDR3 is TGCAGCGTTACCGGGACAGTCAATGAGCAGTTCTTC.

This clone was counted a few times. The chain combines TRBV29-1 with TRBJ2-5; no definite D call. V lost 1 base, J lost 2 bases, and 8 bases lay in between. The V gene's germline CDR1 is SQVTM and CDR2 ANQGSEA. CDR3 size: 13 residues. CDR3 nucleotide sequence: TGCAGCGTTGAAGGAATGAGGCAAGAGACCCAGTACTTC. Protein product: CSVEGMRQETQYF.

The CDR3 DNA reads as TGTGCCAGCAGGCTACTAGCGGGAAAGGACGAGCAGTACTTC. Its translation is CASRLLAGKDEQYF. The chain employs TRBV27 and TRBJ2-7; 10 bases fit TRBD2. The J segment lost 5 bases and the V segment lost 6 bases, leaving 7 bases of the junction unmatched. Per germline, CDR1 MNHEY and CDR2 SMNVEV (reference sequence). The CDR3 covers 14 residues.

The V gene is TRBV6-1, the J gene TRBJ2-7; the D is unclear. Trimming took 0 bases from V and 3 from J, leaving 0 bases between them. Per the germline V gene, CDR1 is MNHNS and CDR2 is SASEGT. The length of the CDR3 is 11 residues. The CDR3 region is CASSEAYEQYF. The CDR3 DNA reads TGTGCCAGCAGTGAAGCCTACGAGCAGTACTTC.

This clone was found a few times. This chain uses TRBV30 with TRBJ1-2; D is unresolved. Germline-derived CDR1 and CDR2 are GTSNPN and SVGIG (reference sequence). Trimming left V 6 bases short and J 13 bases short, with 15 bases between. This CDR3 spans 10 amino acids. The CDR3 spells CACRKGTSTF. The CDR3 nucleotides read TGTGCCTGCAGGAAGGGAACCAGCACCTTC.

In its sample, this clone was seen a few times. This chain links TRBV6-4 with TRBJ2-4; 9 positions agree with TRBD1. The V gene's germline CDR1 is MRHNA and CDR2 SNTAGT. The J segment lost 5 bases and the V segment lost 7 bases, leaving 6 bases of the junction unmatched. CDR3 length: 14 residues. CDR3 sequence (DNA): TGTGCCAGCAACGACCGGGACAGGGAAAACATTCAGTACTTC. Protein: CASNDRDRENIQYF.

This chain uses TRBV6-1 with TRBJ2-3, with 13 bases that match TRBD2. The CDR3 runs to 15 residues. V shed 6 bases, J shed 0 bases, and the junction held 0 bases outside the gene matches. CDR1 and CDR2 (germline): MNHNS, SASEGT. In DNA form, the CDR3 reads TGTGCCAGCAGGGGACTAGCGGGAAGCACAGATACGCAGTATTTT. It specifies CASRGLAGSTDTQYF.

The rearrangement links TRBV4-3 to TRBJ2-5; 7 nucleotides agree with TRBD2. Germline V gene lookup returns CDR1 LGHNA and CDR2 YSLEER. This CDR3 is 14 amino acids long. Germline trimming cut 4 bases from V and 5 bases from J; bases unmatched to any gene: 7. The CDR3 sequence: CASSPTSATETQYF. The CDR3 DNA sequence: TGCGCCAGCAGCCCAACTAGCGCGACGGAGACCCAGTACTTC.

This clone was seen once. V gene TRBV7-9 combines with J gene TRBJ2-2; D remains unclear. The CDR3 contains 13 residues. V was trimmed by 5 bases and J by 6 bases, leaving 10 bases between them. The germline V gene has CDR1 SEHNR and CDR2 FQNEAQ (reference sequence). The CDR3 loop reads CASSLEWAGELFF. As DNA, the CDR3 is TGTGCCAGCAGCCTCGAGTGGGCCGGGGAGCTGTTTTTT.

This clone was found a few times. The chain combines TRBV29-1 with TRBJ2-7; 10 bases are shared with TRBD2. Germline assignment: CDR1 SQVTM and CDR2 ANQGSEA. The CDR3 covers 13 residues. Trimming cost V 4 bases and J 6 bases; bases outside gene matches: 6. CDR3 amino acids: CSVAGLAGAEQYF. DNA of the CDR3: TGCAGCGTTGCAGGTCTAGCGGGAGCCGAGCAGTACTTC.

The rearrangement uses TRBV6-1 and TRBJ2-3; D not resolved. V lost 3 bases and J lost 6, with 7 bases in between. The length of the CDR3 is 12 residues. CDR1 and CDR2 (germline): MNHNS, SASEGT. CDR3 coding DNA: TGTGCCAGCAGTGACGCTGAGGATACGCAGTATTTT. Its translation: CASSDAEDTQYF.

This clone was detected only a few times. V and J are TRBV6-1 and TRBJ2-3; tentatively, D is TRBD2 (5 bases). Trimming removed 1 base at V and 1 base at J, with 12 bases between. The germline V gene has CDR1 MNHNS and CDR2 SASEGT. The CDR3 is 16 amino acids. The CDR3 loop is CASSEGLLLGTDTQYF. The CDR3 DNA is TGTGCCAGCAGTGAAGGACTACTACTAGGCACAGATACGCAGTATTTT.

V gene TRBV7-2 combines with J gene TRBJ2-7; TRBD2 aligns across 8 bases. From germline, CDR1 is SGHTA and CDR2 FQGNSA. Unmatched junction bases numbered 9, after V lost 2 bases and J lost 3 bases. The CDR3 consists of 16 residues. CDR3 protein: CASSLQLIREGYEQYF. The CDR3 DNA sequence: TGTGCCAGCAGCTTACAGTTGATTCGGGAGGGCTACGAGCAGTACTTC.

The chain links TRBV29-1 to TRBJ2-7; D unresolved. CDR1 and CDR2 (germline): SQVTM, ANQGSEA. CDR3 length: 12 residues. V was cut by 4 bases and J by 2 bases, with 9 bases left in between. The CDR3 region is CSVVVTTYEQYF. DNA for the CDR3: TGCAGCGTTGTGGTTACCACCTACGAGCAGTACTTC.

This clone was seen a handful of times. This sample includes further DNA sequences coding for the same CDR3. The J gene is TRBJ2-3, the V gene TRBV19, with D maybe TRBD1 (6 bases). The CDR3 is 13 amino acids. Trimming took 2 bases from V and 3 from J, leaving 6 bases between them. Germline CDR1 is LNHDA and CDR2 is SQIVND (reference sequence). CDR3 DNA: TGTGCCAGTAGTATACAGGGGACAGATACGCAGTATTTT. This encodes CASSIQGTDTQYF. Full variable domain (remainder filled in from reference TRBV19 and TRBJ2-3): DGGITQSPKYLFRKEGQNVTLSCEQNLNHDAMYWYRQDPGQGLRLIYYSQIVNDFQKGDIAEGYSVSREKKESFPLTVTSAQKNPTAFYLCASSIQGTDTQYFGPGTRLTVL.

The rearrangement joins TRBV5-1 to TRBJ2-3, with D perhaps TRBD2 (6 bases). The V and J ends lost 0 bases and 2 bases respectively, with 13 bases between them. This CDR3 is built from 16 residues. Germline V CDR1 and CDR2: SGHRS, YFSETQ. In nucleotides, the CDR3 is TGCGCCAGCAGCTTGGCCGCCGGGAGCAACACAGATACGCAGTATTTT. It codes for CASSLAAGSNTDTQYF. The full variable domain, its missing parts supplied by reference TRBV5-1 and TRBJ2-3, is KAGVTQTPRYLIKTRGQQVTLSCSPISGHRSVSWYQQTPGQGLQFLFEYFSETQRNKGNFPGRFSGRQFSNSRSEMNVSTLELGDSALYLCASSLAAGSNTDTQYFGPGTRLTVL.

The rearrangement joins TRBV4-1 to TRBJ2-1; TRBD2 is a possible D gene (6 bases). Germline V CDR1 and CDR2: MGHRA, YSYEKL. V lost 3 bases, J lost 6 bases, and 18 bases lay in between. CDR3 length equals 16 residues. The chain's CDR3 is CASSHIWTKLVNEQFF. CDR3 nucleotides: TGCGCCAGCAGCCACATATGGACTAAGTTGGTCAATGAGCAGTTCTTC.